The present TCR beta chain was sequenced within a study of cytomegalovirus exposure and HLA in healthy donors. Study findings and constraints: There were some public TCRs occurring in many donors, but most TCR sequences were rare.

Trimming at V came to 4 bases and at J to 6 bases, leaving 8 bases not matched to a gene. The germline gives CDR1 SGHRS, CDR2 YFSETQ. The CDR3 runs 15 residues. Donors counted as nominally healthy when sampled, yet unrecorded immune exposures were likely. In the PCR, 60 Vbeta and 13 Jbeta primers were used. Per the study methods: Roughly 81 million unique TCR beta chains, 8.5 million to 14 million shared, were counted in a later analysis. Method: immunoSEQ multiplex PCR; TCRdb's copy keeps in-frame clones and lacks some. V and J calls plus clone size are reproduced from that table; the DNA served to infer D and trimming. Seen here are over 130,000 clones, roughly 88% observed once, and the top ten hold 0.4% to 0.55%. This clone was observed once. Its specificity is not known.

The rearrangement joins TRBV5-1 to TRBJ2-3; 10 bases fit TRBD2. The sequence was collected from a woman aged 40-49 years in good health and CMV-seronegative. Sequencing was done on a sample of PBMCs. The CDR3: CASSGVAGGPDTQYF. The CDR3 DNA reads as TGCGCCAGCAGCGGGGTAGCGGGAGGACCTGATACGCAGTATTTT.